This section outlines one T cell receptor (beta chain) sequence together with its context. TCRdb ran MiXCR on the RT-PCR reads and lists one entry per CDR3 protein. The sample holds 8,500 to 13,000 distinct CDR3 sequences; less than 25% are singletons and the top ten take more than 50%. CDR1 SGHKS and CDR2 YYEKEE come from the germline V gene (reference sequence). Trimming shortened V by 3 bases and J by 3 bases, and 12 bases separated the two germline ends. The CDR3 loop spans 14 amino acids. The data derive from a study of patients and donors after allogeneic stem cell transplantation. The TCR was taken from a human donor who was either an allogeneic HSCT recipient or a stem cell or donor lymphocyte infusion donor (not recorded which). It is not recorded whose cells these are; they may come from a transplant donor. This rearrangement joins TRBV5-5 to TRBJ2-5; D remains ambiguous. The sequenced sample was blood, either unsorted or a sorted T cell fraction (not recorded which). Written as DNA, the CDR3 is TGTGCCAGCAGCTCGCGGTGGAAAGAAGAGACCCAGTACTTC. Translating it yields CASSSRWKEETQYF.